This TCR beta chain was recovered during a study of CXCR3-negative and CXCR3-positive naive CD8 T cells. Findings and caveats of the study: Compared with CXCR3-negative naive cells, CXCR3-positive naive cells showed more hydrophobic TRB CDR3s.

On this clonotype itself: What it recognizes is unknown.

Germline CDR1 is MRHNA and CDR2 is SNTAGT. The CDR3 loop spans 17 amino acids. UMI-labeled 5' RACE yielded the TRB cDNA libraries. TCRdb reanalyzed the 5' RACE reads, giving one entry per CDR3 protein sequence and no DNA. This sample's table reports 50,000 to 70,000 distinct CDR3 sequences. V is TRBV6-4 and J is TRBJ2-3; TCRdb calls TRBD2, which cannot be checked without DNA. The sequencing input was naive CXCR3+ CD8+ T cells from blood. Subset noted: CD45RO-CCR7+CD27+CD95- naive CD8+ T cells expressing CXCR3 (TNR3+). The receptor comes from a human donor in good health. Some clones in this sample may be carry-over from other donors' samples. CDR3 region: CASTPKAGDYRGDTQYF.